This passage covers 13 T cell receptor beta chains from one sample sequenced in a study of beta chain features in type 1 diabetes. As every portion of the isolated RNA was reverse transcribed, the sequencing read expressed TCRB transcripts. Some clones are missing from TCRdb's copy, which holds only in-frame ones; the method was immunoSEQ multiplex PCR. The repertoire includes under 450,000 clones, 14% of them detected once, and around 0.035% sits in the top ten. Specimen: naive CD4+ T cells from blood. These receptors were taken from a young man in good health.

This clone was seen a handful of times. This chain uses TRBV25-1 with TRBJ2-6; tentative D call: TRBD1 (5 bases). The length of the CDR3 is 14 residues. The V and J ends lost 7 bases and 2 bases respectively, with 9 bases between them. Germline loops: CDR1 MGHDK, CDR2 SYGVNS. The CDR3 DNA is TGTGCCAGCAAAGGGGTCCCTGGGGCCAACGTCCTGACTTTC. It is translated as CASKGVPGANVLTF.

The chain is built from TRBV7-2 and TRBJ2-1; 8 bases agree with TRBD2. The length of the CDR3 is 15 residues. Germline-derived CDR1 and CDR2 are SGHTA and FQGNSA. J gave up 4 bases and V 4 bases, and 6 bases lay outside the gene matches. In DNA, the CDR3 is TGTGCCAGCAGCTCCAGCGGGGGCCCATACAATGAGCAGTTCTTC. As protein: CASSSSGGPYNEQFF.

The J gene is TRBJ1-1, the V gene TRBV29-1; the D is unclear. CDR1 is SQVTM, CDR2 ANQGSEA, per germline. This CDR3 spans 13 amino acids. The V end lost 7 bases, the J end lost 0 bases, and 12 bases lay between the germline ends. The CDR3 sequence: CSARGDLNTEAFF. The DNA of the CDR3 is TGCAGCGCACGAGGCGATTTGAACACTGAAGCTTTCTTT.

In this sample, this clone turned up a few times. The J gene is TRBJ2-3, the V gene TRBV15; 8 bases line up with TRBD2. CDR3 size: 19 residues. The junction had 15 bases not matched to a gene; V was cut back by 0 bases and J by 4 bases. Germline CDR1 reads LNHNV; CDR2 reads YYDKDF (reference sequence). CDR3 DNA: TGTGCCACCAGCAGAGATGCTTCCCTTGGTTGGCGGGGGGCAGATACGCAGTATTTT. It codes for CATSRDASLGWRGADTQYF.

The J gene is TRBJ2-1, the V gene TRBV11-2, with TRBD2 matching over 12 bases. The CDR3 runs 18 residues. Trimming removed 0 bases from V and 3 bases from J; junction bases left unmatched: 6. Germline values: CDR1 SGHAT, CDR2 FQNNGV. In DNA form, the CDR3 reads TGTGCCAGCAGCTTAGAGCTAGCGGGAGGGGTATACTACAATGAGCAGTTCTTC. It translates to CASSLELAGGVYYNEQFF. The full variable domain, rest sourced from reference TRBV11-2 and TRBJ2-1, is EAGVAQSPRYKIIEKRQSVAFWCNPISGHATLYWYQQILGQGPKLLIQFQNNGVVDDSQLPKDRFSAERLKGVDSTLKIQPAKLEDSAVYLCASSLELAGGVYYNEQFFGPGTRLTVL.

The chain uses TRBV13 and TRBJ2-7; 9 bases match TRBD1. The CDR3 is made up of 19 amino acids. The junction had 19 bases not matched to a gene; V was cut back by 3 bases and J by 4 bases. Germline V gene lookup returns CDR1 PRHDT and CDR2 FYEKMQ (reference sequence). CDR3 in amino acids: CASSFSPARGRGQGYEQYF. The CDR3 coding sequence is TGTGCCAGCAGCTTTTCCCCGGCGCGTGGGCGAGGACAGGGGTACGAGCAGTACTTC. Full variable domain (missing parts from reference TRBV13 and TRBJ2-7): AAGVIQSPRHLIKEKRETATLKCYPIPRHDTVYWYQQGPGQDPQFLISFYEKMQSDKGSIPDRFSAQQFSDYHSELNMSSLELGDSALYFCASSFSPARGRGQGYEQYFGPGTRLTVT.

The chain uses TRBV2 and TRBJ2-7; 8 bases line up with TRBD1. Germline values: CDR1 SNHLY, CDR2 FYNNEI. CDR3 length: 14 residues. V trimming: 7 bases; J trimming: 4 bases; junction bases outside the gene matches: 9. The CDR3 sequence is CASTPRTGWYEQYF. CDR3 coding DNA: TGTGCCAGCACCCCCAGGACAGGGTGGTACGAGCAGTACTTC.

The V gene is TRBV6-1, the J gene TRBJ2-7, with 9 bases fitting TRBD1. V shed 4 bases and J 4 bases; nucleotides not matched to a gene: 2. This CDR3 has 13 amino acids. Germline V gene data show CDR1 as MNHNS and CDR2 as SASEGT. The CDR3 sequence is CASSVTGGYEQYV. The DNA of the CDR3 is TGTGCCAGCAGTGTGACAGGGGGGTACGAGCAGTACGTC.

This clone was seen a few times. The J gene is TRBJ2-3, the V gene TRBV7-2, with 13 bases that match TRBD2. Trimming cost V 5 bases and J 6 bases; bases outside gene matches: 5. This CDR3 comprises 15 residues. CDR1 and CDR2 from the germline V gene are SGHTA and FQGNSA. The CDR3 DNA reads as TGTGCCAGCAGCGGGACTAGCGGGGATGTGGATACGCAGTATTTT. Residues: CASSGTSGDVDTQYF.

The chain links TRBV4-1 to TRBJ2-5; 9 bases are a match to TRBD2. CDR1 MGHRA and CDR2 YSYEKL come from the germline V gene. This CDR3 has 18 residues. Unmatched junction bases numbered 12, after V lost 2 bases and J lost 2 bases. The DNA for the CDR3 is TGCGCCAGCAGCCAACCCCCCGTTCTAGCGGGGAGGCAAGAGACCCAGTACTTC. Protein: CASSQPPVLAGRQETQYF.

This clone occurred a few times. The rearrangement joins TRBV13 to TRBJ2-7; 9 bases are shared with TRBD2. V lost 8 bases, J lost 7 bases, and 12 bases stayed unmatched. The germline CDR1 and CDR2 sequences are PRHDT and FYEKMQ (reference sequence). CDR3 length: 14 amino acids. CDR3 DNA sequence: TGTGCCAGCTCCCTAGCGGGACCCCAGGGGGAGCAGTACGTC. Its protein product is CASSLAGPQGEQYV.

The table lists this clone with a few counts. The chain is built from TRBV7-6 and TRBJ2-1; D ambiguous. Trimming removed 3 bases at V and 3 bases at J, with 15 bases between. This CDR3 region has 16 residues. Germline assignment: CDR1 SGHVS and CDR2 FNYEAQ. CDR3 sequence: CASSFMAGLNYNEQFF. The DNA of the CDR3 is TGTGCCAGCAGCTTCATGGCTGGGCTTAACTACAATGAGCAGTTCTTC.

This clone was seen a few times. The sample contains more than one DNA sequence encoding this CDR3. The J gene is TRBJ2-2, the V gene TRBV7-9; D possibly corresponds to TRBD2 (6 bases). The CDR3 covers 14 residues. Germline CDR1 reads SEHNR; CDR2 reads FQNEAQ (reference sequence). The V end was cut by 2 bases, the J end by 4 bases, with 8 bases between. The CDR3 reads CASSLSGGTGELFF. The CDR3 nucleotides read TGTGCCAGCAGCTTATCCGGGGGCACCGGGGAGCTGTTTTTT.